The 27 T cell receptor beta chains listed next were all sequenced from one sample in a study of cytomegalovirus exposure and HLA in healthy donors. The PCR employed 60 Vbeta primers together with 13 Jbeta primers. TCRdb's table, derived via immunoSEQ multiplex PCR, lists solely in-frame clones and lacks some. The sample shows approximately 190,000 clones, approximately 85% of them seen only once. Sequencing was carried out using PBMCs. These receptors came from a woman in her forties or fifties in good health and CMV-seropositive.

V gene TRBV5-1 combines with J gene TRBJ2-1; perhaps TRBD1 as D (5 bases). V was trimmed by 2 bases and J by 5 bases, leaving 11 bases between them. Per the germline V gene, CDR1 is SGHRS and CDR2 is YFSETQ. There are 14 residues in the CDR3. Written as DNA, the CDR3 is TGCGCCAGCAGCTTAGGCGACAGACACAATGAGCAGTTCTTC. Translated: CASSLGDRHNEQFF.

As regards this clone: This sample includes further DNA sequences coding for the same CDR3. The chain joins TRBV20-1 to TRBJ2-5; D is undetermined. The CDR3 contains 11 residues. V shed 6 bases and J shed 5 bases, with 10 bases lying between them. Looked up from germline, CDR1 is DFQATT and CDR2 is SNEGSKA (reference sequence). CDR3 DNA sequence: TGCAGTGCCAGAAGCCTTGAGACCCAGTACTTC. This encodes CSARSLETQYF.

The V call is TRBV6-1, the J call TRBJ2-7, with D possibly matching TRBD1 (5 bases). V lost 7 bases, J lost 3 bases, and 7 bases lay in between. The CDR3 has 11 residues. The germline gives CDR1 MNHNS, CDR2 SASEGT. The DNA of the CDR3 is TGTGCCAGCAAAGACAGCTACGAGCAGTACTTC. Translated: CASKDSYEQYF.

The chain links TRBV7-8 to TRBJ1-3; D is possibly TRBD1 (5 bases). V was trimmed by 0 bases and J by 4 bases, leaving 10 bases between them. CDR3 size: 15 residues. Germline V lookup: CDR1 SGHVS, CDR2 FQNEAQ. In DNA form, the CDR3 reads TGTGCCAGCAGCTTAGCAGGGGTGTCGGGAAACACCATATATTTT. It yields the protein CASSLAGVSGNTIYF.

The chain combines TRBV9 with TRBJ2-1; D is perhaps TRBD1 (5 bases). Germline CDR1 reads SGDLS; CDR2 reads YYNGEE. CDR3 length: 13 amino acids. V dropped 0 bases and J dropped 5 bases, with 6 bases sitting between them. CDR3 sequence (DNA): TGTGCCAGCAGCGTAGCCAGGGACAATGAGCAGTTCTTC. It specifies CASSVARDNEQFF.

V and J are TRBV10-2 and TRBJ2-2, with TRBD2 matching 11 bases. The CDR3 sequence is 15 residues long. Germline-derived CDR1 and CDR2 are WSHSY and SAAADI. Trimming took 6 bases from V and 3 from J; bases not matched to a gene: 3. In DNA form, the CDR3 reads TGCGCCAGCAGGACTAGCGGGACTTACACCGGGGAGCTGTTTTTT. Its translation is CASRTSGTYTGELFF.

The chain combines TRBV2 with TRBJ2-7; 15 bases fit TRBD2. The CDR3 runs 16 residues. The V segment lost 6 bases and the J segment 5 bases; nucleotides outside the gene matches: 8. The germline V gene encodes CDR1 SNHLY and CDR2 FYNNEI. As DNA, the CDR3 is TGTGCCAGCAGGGCCGGGACTAGCGGGAGGATAAACGAGCAGTACTTC. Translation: CASRAGTSGRINEQYF.

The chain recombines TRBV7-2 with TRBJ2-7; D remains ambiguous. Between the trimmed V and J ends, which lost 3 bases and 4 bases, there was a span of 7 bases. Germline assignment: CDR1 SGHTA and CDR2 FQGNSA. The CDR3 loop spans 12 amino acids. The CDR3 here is CASSLSAYEQYF. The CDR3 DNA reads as TGTGCCAGCAGCTTGAGTGCATACGAGCAGTACTTC.

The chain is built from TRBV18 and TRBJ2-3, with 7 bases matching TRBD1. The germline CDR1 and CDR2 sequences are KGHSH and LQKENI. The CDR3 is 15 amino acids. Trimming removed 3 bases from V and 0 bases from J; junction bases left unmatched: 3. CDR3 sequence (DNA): TGTGCCAGCTCACCTGGACAGGTTAGCACAGATACGCAGTATTTT. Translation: CASSPGQVSTDTQYF.

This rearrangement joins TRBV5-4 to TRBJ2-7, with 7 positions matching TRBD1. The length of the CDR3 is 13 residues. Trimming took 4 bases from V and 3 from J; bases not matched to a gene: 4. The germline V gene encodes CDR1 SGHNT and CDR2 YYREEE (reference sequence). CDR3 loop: CASSNDRDYEQYF. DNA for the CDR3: TGTGCCAGCAGCAATGACAGGGACTACGAGCAGTACTTC.

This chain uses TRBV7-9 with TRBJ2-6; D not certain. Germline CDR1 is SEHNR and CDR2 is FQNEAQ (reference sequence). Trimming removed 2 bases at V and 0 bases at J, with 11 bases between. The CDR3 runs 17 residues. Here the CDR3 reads CASSLLGLNSGANVLTF. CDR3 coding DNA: TGTGCCAGCAGCTTATTGGGCTTGAACTCTGGGGCCAACGTCCTGACTTTC.

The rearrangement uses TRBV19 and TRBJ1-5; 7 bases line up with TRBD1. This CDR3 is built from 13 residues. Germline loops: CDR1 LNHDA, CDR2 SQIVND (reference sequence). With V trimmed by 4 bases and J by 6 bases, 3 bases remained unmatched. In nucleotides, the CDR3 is TGTGCCAGTAGTAGCACAGGGGCTCAGCCCCAGCATTTT. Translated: CASSSTGAQPQHF.

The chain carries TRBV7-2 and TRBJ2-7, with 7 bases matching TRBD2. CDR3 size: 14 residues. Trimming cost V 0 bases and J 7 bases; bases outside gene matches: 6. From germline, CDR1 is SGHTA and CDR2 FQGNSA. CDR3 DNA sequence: TGTGCCAGCAGCTTAGCGCGGGGAGGGCAAGAGCAGTACTTC. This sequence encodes CASSLARGGQEQYF.

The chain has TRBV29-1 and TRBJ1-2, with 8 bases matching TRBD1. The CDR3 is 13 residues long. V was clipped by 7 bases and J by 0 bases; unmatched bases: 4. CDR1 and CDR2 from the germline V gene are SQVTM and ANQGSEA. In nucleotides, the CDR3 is TGCAGCGCTGGACAGGGTACTAACTATGGCTACACCTTC. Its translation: CSAGQGTNYGYTF. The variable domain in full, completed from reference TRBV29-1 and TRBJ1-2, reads SAVISQKPSRDICQRGTSLTIQCQVDSQVTMMFWYRQQPGQSLTLIATANQGSEATYESGFVIDKFPISRPNLTFSTLTVSNMSPEDSSIYLCSAGQGTNYGYTFGSGTRLTVV.

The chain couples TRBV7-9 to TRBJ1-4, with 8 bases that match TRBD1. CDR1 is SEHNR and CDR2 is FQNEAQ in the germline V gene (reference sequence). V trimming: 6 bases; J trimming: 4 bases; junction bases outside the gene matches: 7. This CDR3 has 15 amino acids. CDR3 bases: TGTGCCAGCAGATCTGGACAGGGAGGTAATGAAAAACTGTTTTTT. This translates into CASRSGQGGNEKLFF. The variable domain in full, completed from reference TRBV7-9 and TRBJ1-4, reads DTGVSQNPRHKITKRGQNVTFRCDPISEHNRLYWYRQTLGQGPEFLTYFQNEAQLEKSRLLSDRFSAERPKGSFSTLEIQRTEQGDSAMYLCASRSGQGGNEKLFFGSGTQLSVL.

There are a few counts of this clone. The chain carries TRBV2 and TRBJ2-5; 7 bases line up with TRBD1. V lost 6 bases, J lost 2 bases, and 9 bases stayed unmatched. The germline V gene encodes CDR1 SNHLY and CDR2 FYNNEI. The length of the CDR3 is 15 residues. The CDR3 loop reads CASSEPGTAQETQYF. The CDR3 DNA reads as TGTGCCAGCAGCGAGCCCGGGACAGCACAAGAGACCCAGTACTTC.

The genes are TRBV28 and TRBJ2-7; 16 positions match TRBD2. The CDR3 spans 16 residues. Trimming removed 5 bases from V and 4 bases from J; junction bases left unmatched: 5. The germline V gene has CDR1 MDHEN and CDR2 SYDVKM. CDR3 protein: CASSGTSGRAVYEQYF. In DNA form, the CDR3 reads TGTGCCAGCAGTGGGACTAGCGGGAGGGCCGTATACGAGCAGTACTTC.

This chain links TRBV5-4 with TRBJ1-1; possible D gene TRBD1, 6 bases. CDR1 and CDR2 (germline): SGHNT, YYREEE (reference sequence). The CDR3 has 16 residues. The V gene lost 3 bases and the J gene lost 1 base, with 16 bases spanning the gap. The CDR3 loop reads CASSSQQGRGNTEAFF. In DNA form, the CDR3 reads TGTGCCAGCAGCTCCCAACAGGGCAGGGGGAACACTGAAGCTTTCTTT.

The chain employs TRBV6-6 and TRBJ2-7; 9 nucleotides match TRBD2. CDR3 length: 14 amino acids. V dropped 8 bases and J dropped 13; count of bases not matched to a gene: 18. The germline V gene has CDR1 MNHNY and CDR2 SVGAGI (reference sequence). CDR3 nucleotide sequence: TGTGCCAGCGGGGGTGTTAAGACTAGCGGTTACCTTTACTTC. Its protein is CASGGVKTSGYLYF.

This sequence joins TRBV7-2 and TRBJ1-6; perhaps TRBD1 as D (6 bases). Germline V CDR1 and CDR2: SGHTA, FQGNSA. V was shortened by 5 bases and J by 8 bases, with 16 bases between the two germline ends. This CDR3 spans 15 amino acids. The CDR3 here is CASSLGQQGDSPLHF. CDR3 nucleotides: TGTGCCAGCAGCCTGGGACAACAAGGCGATTCACCCCTCCACTTT.

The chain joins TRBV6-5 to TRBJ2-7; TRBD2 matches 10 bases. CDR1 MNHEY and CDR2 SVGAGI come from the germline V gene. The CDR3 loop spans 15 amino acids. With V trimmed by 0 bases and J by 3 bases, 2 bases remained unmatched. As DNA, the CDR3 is TGTGCCAGCAGTTACTCGGCTAGCGGGGGCTACGAGCAGTACTTC. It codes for CASSYSASGGYEQYF.

In DNA form, the CDR3 reads TGTGCCAGCAGTGGTTCCACCCCCGGGGACAAAAACATTCAGTACTTC. Translated: CASSGSTPGDKNIQYF. The rearrangement joins TRBV28 to TRBJ2-4; possible D gene TRBD2, 5 bases. Trimming removed 5 bases from V and 3 bases from J, with 17 bases in between. This CDR3 region has 16 residues. Germline V CDR1 and CDR2: MDHEN, SYDVKM.

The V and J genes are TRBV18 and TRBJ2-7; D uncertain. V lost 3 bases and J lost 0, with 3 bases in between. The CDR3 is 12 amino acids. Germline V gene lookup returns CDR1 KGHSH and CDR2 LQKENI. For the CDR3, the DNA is TGTGCCAGCTCACCTAACTCCTACGAGCAGTACTTC. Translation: CASSPNSYEQYF.

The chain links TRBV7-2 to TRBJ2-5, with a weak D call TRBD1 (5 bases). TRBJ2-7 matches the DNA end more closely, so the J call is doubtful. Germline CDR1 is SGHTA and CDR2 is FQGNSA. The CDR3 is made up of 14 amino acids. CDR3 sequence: CASSQRQNSYEQYF. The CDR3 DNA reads TGTGCCAGCAGTCAAAGACAGAACTCCTACGAGCAGTACTTC.

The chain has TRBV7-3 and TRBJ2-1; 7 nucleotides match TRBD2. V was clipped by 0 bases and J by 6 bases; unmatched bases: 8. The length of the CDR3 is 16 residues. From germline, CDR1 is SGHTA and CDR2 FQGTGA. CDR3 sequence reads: CASSLTGLAVGNEQFF. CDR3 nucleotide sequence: TGTGCCAGCAGCTTAACTGGTCTAGCGGTCGGCAATGAGCAGTTCTTC. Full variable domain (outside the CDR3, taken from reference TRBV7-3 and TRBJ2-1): GAGVSQTPSNKVTEKGKYVELRCDPISGHTALYWYRQSLGQGPEFLIYFQGTGAADDSGLPNDRFFAVRPEGSVSTLKIQRTERGDSAVYLCASSLTGLAVGNEQFFGPGTRLTVL.

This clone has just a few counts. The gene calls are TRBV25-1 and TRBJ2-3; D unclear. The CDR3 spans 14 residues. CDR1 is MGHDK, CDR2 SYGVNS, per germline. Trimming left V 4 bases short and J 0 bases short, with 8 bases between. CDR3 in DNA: TGTGCCAGCAGTGCACGCCTAAGCACAGATACGCAGTATTTT. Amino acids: CASSARLSTDTQYF.

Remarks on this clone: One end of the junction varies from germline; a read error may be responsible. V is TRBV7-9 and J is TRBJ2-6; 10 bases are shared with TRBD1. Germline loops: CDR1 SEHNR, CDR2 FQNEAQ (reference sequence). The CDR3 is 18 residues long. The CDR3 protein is CASSPGTGAFSGANGLTF. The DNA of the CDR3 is TGTGCCAGCAGCCCCGGGACAGGGGCTTTCTCTGGGGCCAACGGCCTGACTTTC.